This TCR beta chain was found in a study of OX40 agonist ivuxolimab in advanced cancers. Looking at the study overall: Every patient in dose escalation had hepatocellular carcinoma, melanoma, renal cell or head and neck cancer. Prior checkpoint blockade (anti-PD-1, anti-PD-L1 or anti-CTLA-4) was permitted; approximately 44% had it.

The data were produced by immunoSEQ multiplex PCR, yet TCRdb's version contains in-frame clones alone and is incomplete. The sample contains about 77,000 clones, 85% to 90% of which appear only once. Points from the study as a whole: Among the nonresponders, some also had low normalized T-cell clonal expansion. By week 6 at 0.1 to 3.0 mg/kg, blood CD4+ and CD8+ T cells had expanded clonally.

A word on this clone: Its antigen is not known.

The CDR3 runs to 15 residues. V lost 2 bases and J 2 bases, leaving 13 bases between the germline ends. The germline V gene has CDR1 MNHEY and CDR2 SVGAGI. The chain carries TRBV6-5 and TRBJ2-7; possibly TRBD1 for D (6 bases). This clonotype was sampled from an adult with an advanced solid tumor such as melanoma, head and neck, liver or kidney cancer. Sequenced here: CD4+ or CD8+ T cells sorted from blood, sampled in a trial of the OX40 agonist ivuxolimab. Here the CDR3 DNA reads TGTGCCAGCAGTTACGGGGTACAGGGAGCCTACGAGCAGTACTTC. This gives the protein CASSYGVQGAYEQYF.